Below are 25 T cell receptor beta chains sequenced from a single sample in a study of CD8 T cells in Susac syndrome. After extraction with the RNeasy kit, about 0.45 to 1 ug of the RNA was reverse transcribed using random hexamers. TCRdb reprocessed the immunoSEQ multiplex PCR reads with MiXCR, giving one entry per CDR3 protein. The profile covers roughly 67,000 distinct CDR3 sequences, with less than 95% appearing a single time and around 0.4% taken by the ten largest. Material for sequencing was CD8+ T cells from PBMCs. These receptors were collected from a human donor with multiple sclerosis.

The rearrangement links TRBV27 to TRBJ2-5, with D perhaps matching TRBD1 (6 bases). Germline loops: CDR1 MNHEY, CDR2 SMNVEV (reference sequence). Trimming stripped 4 bases from V and 3 bases from J, with 9 bases between. The length of the CDR3 is 13 residues. The CDR3 protein is CASSSHREETQYF. In DNA, the CDR3 is TGTGCCAGCAGTTCCCACAGGGAAGAGACCCAGTACTTC.

The chain employs TRBV19 and TRBJ2-1, with 7 bases matching TRBD2. This CDR3 is built from 13 residues. The V gene's germline CDR1 is LNHDA and CDR2 SQIVND (reference sequence). V dropped 5 bases and J dropped 8; count of bases not matched to a gene: 6. The CDR3 is CASSSGLYYEQFF. The DNA of the CDR3 is TGTGCCAGTAGTTCGGGACTATACTATGAGCAGTTCTTC.

The CDR3, as DNA: TGTGCCAGCAGCTTACTATCTGGGGGACTGGCAGATACGCAGTATTTT. Its protein is CASSLLSGGLADTQYF. This chain links TRBV11-2 with TRBJ2-3, with D perhaps TRBD2 (6 bases). This CDR3 has 16 residues. Germline loops: CDR1 SGHAT, CDR2 FQNNGV. The V and J ends lost 2 bases and 4 bases respectively, with 16 bases between them. Based on the CDR3 plus reference TRBV11-2 and TRBJ2-3, the full variable domain is EAGVAQSPRYKIIEKRQSVAFWCNPISGHATLYWYQQILGQGPKLLIQFQNNGVVDDSQLPKDRFSAERLKGVDSTLKIQPAKLEDSAVYLCASSLLSGGLADTQYFGPGTRLTVL.

The V gene is TRBV30, the J gene TRBJ2-1, with 8 bases that match TRBD2. Germline lookup yields CDR1 GTSNPN and CDR2 SVGIG (reference sequence). V lost 3 bases and J lost 1; bases outside the gene matches: 2. The CDR3 has 14 amino acids. CDR3 sequence (DNA): TGTGCCTGGAGAACTAGCGGATCCTACAATGAGCAGTTCTTC. Its protein is CAWRTSGSYNEQFF.

The V gene is TRBV7-9, the J gene TRBJ2-1; a weak D match, TRBD2 (6 bases). The length of the CDR3 is 15 residues. V was clipped by 5 bases and J by 0 bases, with 11 bases between them. Germline V gene data show CDR1 as SEHNR and CDR2 as FQNEAQ (reference sequence). This CDR3 is CASSQTRGSYNEQFF. CDR3 sequence (DNA): TGTGCCAGCAGCCAGACTAGAGGCTCCTACAATGAGCAGTTCTTC.

The chain combines TRBV24-1 with TRBJ2-1; unclear D gene. Trimming removed 1 base from V and 10 bases from J, with 7 bases in between. Germline lookup yields CDR1 KGHDR and CDR2 SFDVKD. This CDR3 is built from 12 residues. CDR3 DNA: TGTGCCACCAGTGATTTCGGGCTGGAGCAGTTCTTC. As protein: CATSDFGLEQFF.

J is TRBJ1-4 and V is TRBV5-4; the match to TRBD1 covers 8 bases. V was clipped by 0 bases and J by 6 bases; unmatched bases: 7. The germline gives CDR1 SGHNT, CDR2 YYREEE (reference sequence). There are 16 residues in the CDR3. The chain's CDR3 is CASSLAEQGADEKLFF. The CDR3 DNA is TGTGCCAGCAGCTTGGCCGAGCAGGGGGCTGATGAAAAACTGTTTTTT.

This clonotype showed up just once. The chain has TRBV6-2 or TRBV6-3 and TRBJ1-1, with 7 bases lining up with TRBD1. The CDR3 runs 16 residues. V was clipped by 2 bases and J by 4 bases; unmatched bases: 10. CDR1 is MNHEY and CDR2 is SVGEGT in the germline V gene. In DNA, the CDR3 is TGTGCCAGCAGTTACCGGGCAGGGGGGGAGATCACTGAAGCTTTCTTT. As protein: CASSYRAGGEITEAFF.

The chain's CDR3 is CASSPEDRSYGYTF. CDR3 nucleotides: TGCGCCAGCAGCCCAGAGGACAGGTCTTATGGCTACACCTTC. V gene TRBV5-1 combines with J gene TRBJ1-2; 7 bases are shared with TRBD1. This CDR3 is 14 amino acids long. V lost 4 bases, J lost 5 bases, and 8 bases stayed unmatched. CDR1 SGHRS and CDR2 YFSETQ come from the germline V gene.

The rearrangement links TRBV29-1 to TRBJ2-2; D remains unclear. The CDR3 covers 13 residues. CDR1 is SQVTM and CDR2 is ANQGSEA in the germline V gene. V lost 5 bases and J lost 5, with 12 bases in between. CDR3 sequence (DNA): TGCAGCGTTATCATCCCACAGACCGGGGAGCTGTTTTTT. Its protein product is CSVIIPQTGELFF.

The CDR3 protein is CASNQEKGTGYTGELFF. The DNA for the CDR3 is TGTGCCAGCAACCAAGAGAAAGGGACAGGGTACACCGGGGAGCTGTTTTTT. The chain carries TRBV5-6 and TRBJ2-2; 9 nucleotides agree with TRBD1. V lost 6 bases and J lost 3; bases outside the gene matches: 12. The CDR3 length is 17 residues. Germline loops: CDR1 SGHDT, CDR2 YYEEEE.

The rearrangement uses TRBV7-8 and TRBJ2-1; 7 nucleotides agree with TRBD2. The V and J ends lost 2 bases and 7 bases, in that order; junction bases with no gene match: 5. The CDR3 is 14 amino acids. CDR1 and CDR2 (germline): SGHVS, FQNEAQ. CDR3 protein: CASSLLGGKNEQFF. The CDR3 DNA reads TGTGCCAGCAGCTTACTGGGGGGGAAGAATGAGCAGTTCTTC.

This clonotype was found once. The V and J genes are TRBV20-1 and TRBJ1-2, with D hard to call. Between the trimmed V and J ends, which lost 5 bases and 1 base, there was a span of 11 bases. The CDR3 consists of 13 residues. CDR1 is DFQATT, CDR2 SNEGSKA, per germline (reference sequence). The CDR3 here is CSAAGEHNYGYTF. CDR3 nucleotide sequence: TGCAGTGCTGCCGGAGAACATAACTATGGCTACACCTTC.

The chain recombines TRBV19 with TRBJ2-7; D gene uncertain. This CDR3 has 14 amino acids. Trimming shortened V by 0 bases and J by 3 bases, and 9 bases separated the two germline ends. From germline, CDR1 is LNHDA and CDR2 SQIVND (reference sequence). The CDR3 loop reads CASSIDLYLYEQYF. The CDR3 DNA follows: TGTGCCAGTAGTATAGATCTCTACCTCTACGAGCAGTACTTC.

The chain carries TRBV14 and TRBJ1-1; unclear D gene. With 1 base removed from V and 8 bases from J, the gap between germline ends came to 5 bases. CDR3 size: 11 residues. Germline V CDR1 and CDR2: SGHDN, FVKESK. The CDR3 here is CASSQGLEAFF. For the CDR3, the DNA is TGTGCCAGCAGCCAAGGGTTAGAAGCTTTCTTT.

The rearrangement links TRBV7-6 to TRBJ2-5, with D perhaps TRBD2 (5 bases). The CDR3 extends over 12 amino acids. Germline CDR1 reads SGHVS; CDR2 reads FNYEAQ. V was trimmed by 5 bases and J by 7 bases, leaving 11 bases between them. In DNA form, the CDR3 reads TGTGCCAGCAGCCCCGCCCGGGGGACCCAGTACTTC. This gives the protein CASSPARGTQYF.

This chain links TRBV7-6 with TRBJ2-7; the D is unclear. Germline V gene data show CDR1 as SGHVS and CDR2 as FNYEAQ. The CDR3 extends over 11 amino acids. Trimming removed 5 bases at V and 6 bases at J, with 8 bases between. The CDR3 nucleotides are TGTGCCAGCAGCCCAGCGAGCGAGCAGTACTTC. Translating it yields CASSPASEQYF.

This sequence joins TRBV29-1 and TRBJ2-7; weak D call: TRBD1 (5 bases). Trimming cost V 7 bases and J 3 bases, with 16 bases left between them. CDR3 length: 13 residues. Germline V gene sequence: CDR1 SQVTM, CDR2 ANQGSEA. DNA of the CDR3: TGCAGCGCTGCTGACAGTTCAAACTACGAGCAGTACTTC. Its translation: CSAADSSNYEQYF.

The rearrangement links TRBV6-1 to TRBJ2-3; 8 positions match TRBD2. J lost 1 base, V lost 1 base, and 7 bases had no gene match. The germline CDR1 and CDR2 sequences are MNHNS and SASEGT. This CDR3 region has 17 residues. CDR3 in DNA: TGTGCCAGCAGTGAAGAGTCGGGAGGGGGTGGCACAGATACGCAGTATTTT. Translating it yields CASSEESGGGGTDTQYF.

The gene calls are TRBV29-1 and TRBJ1-2, with 7 bases identical to TRBD1. CDR3 size: 13 residues. V lost 2 bases, J lost 2 bases, and 2 bases stayed unmatched. Germline values: CDR1 SQVTM, CDR2 ANQGSEA. Here the CDR3 reads CSVETQGNYGYTF. The CDR3 nucleotides read TGCAGCGTTGAAACACAGGGGAACTATGGCTACACCTTC.

The V gene is TRBV5-1, the J gene TRBJ2-1; a possible D gene is TRBD2 (6 bases). Germline-derived CDR1 and CDR2 are SGHRS and YFSETQ. The length of the CDR3 is 18 residues. V was pared by 2 bases and J by 5 bases, with 23 bases between. CDR3 DNA sequence: TGCGCCAGCAGCTTTCGTAGCGGACATCAAAAGGGGCACAATGAGCAGTTCTTC. Protein: CASSFRSGHQKGHNEQFF.

J is TRBJ2-7 and V is TRBV6-5, with D maybe TRBD2 (5 bases). Deletions cut 6 bases from V and 2 bases from J, with 17 bases between. The CDR3 is made up of 15 amino acids. The germline V gene encodes CDR1 MNHEY and CDR2 SVGAGI. DNA for the CDR3: TGTGCCAGCAGCCTCCGGACTCAACCAACCTACGAGCAGTACTTC. This sequence encodes CASSLRTQPTYEQYF.

The V call is TRBV6-2 or TRBV6-3, the J call TRBJ1-5, with D possibly TRBD1 on 5 matching bases. The CDR3 totals 14 residues. V lost 7 bases and J lost 5, with 15 bases in between. From germline, CDR1 is MNHEY and CDR2 SVGEGT. The CDR3 sequence is CASTDGGEDQPQHF. The CDR3 bases are TGTGCCAGCACCGACGGGGGGGAGGATCAGCCCCAGCATTTT.

The rearrangement uses TRBV6-2 or TRBV6-3 and TRBJ2-2; 9 nucleotides align to TRBD2. CDR3 length: 19 amino acids. The V gene's germline CDR1 is MNHEY and CDR2 SVGEGT. Germline trimming cut 5 bases from V and 3 bases from J; bases unmatched to any gene: 16. This chain's CDR3 is CASSHPSGNLRRDTGELFF. The CDR3 DNA follows: TGTGCCAGCAGTCACCCTAGCGGGAACCTCCGAAGGGACACCGGGGAGCTGTTTTTT.

This sequence joins TRBV6-4 and TRBJ2-1; TRBD1 matches 8 bases. CDR3 length: 14 amino acids. Per the germline V gene, CDR1 is MRHNA and CDR2 is SNTAGT. The J segment lost 6 bases and the V segment lost 1 base, leaving 2 bases of the junction unmatched. The CDR3 loop reads CASSDFTGGNEQFF. DNA for the CDR3: TGTGCCAGCAGTGACTTCACAGGGGGCAATGAGCAGTTCTTC.